The clone carrying this TCR beta chain has just a few counts. Its antigen remains unidentified. Using a J-beta primer mix together with a sample-barcoded 5' primer, a second PCR was run for roughly 6 to 12 cycles. TCRdb independently ran MiXCR on the 5' RACE reads; one entry per CDR3 protein. This sample has about 750,000 distinct CDR3 sequences; roughly 53% occur once, and the top ten carry approximately 41%. This sample stems from a study of blood T cells in healthy people across ages. Study context: The capture of about one barcoded beta molecule per two T cells was achieved by template switching.

The authors drew about 10 milliliters of peripheral blood from each donor. Study-wide results and caveats: When set beside aged donors, long-lived donors presented more naive CD4+ cells and higher diversity. Leaving the PBMCs unsorted stopped any conclusive comparison of naive versus antigen-experienced cells.

Germline-derived CDR1 and CDR2 are LNHNV and YYDKDF (reference sequence). The junction had 2 bases not matched to a gene; V was cut back by 0 bases and J by 5 bases. The CDR3 consists of 15 residues. The sequence was collected from an elderly man in good health. The sample comprised blood. The V and J genes are TRBV15 and TRBJ1-4; 8 bases line up with TRBD1. CDR3 sequence reads: CATSRERQGNEKLFF. The CDR3, as DNA: TGTGCCACCAGCAGAGAAAGACAGGGGAATGAAAAACTGTTTTTT.